The 21 T cell receptor beta chains below come from one sample, sequenced in a study of cytomegalovirus exposure and HLA in healthy donors. The PCR employed 60 Vbeta primers together with 13 Jbeta primers. TCRdb's table, derived via immunoSEQ multiplex PCR, lists solely in-frame clones and lacks some. The sample consists of approximately 140,000 clones, about 75% of them appearing once. The sequencing input was PBMCs. These receptors all stem from a man aged 40-49 years in good health and CMV-seronegative.

The rearrangement joins TRBV18 to TRBJ1-3; unclear D gene. CDR1 is KGHSH and CDR2 is LQKENI in the germline V gene. This CDR3 is 16 amino acids long. Trimming removed 2 bases from V and 2 bases from J, with 13 bases in between. The CDR3 is CASSPWQEEAGNTIYF. DNA for the CDR3: TGTGCCAGCTCACCATGGCAGGAGGAAGCTGGAAACACCATATATTTT. The variable domain in full, with the rest retrieved from reference TRBV18 and TRBJ1-3, is NAGVMQNPRHLVRRRGQEARLRCSPMKGHSHVYWYRQLPEEGLKFMVYLQKENIIDESGMPKERFSAEFPKEGPSILRIQQVVRGDSAAYFCASSPWQEEAGNTIYFGEGSWLTVV.

This clone has just a few counts. J is TRBJ2-1 and V is TRBV7-3; 7 positions agree with TRBD2. The germline V gene encodes CDR1 SGHTA and CDR2 FQGTGA. V trimming: 5 bases; J trimming: 0 bases; junction bases outside the gene matches: 7. This CDR3 contains 16 residues. CDR3: CASSPEREISYNEQFF. As DNA, the CDR3 is TGTGCCAGCAGCCCGGAGCGGGAAATCTCCTACAATGAGCAGTTCTTC.

This clone has only a few counts. The chain combines TRBV29-1 with TRBJ2-7; 8 positions match TRBD1. Germline loops: CDR1 SQVTM, CDR2 ANQGSEA. Trimming took 4 bases from V and 2 from J; bases not matched to a gene: 4. This CDR3 is built from 13 residues. The CDR3 region is CSVAETGAYEQYF. CDR3 DNA sequence: TGCAGCGTTGCCGAGACAGGGGCCTACGAGCAGTACTTC.

This clone was seen once. The V call is TRBV6-1, the J call TRBJ2-7; 8 positions match TRBD1. The V segment lost 4 bases and the J segment 0 bases; nucleotides outside the gene matches: 5. Germline values: CDR1 MNHNS, CDR2 SASEGT. The CDR3 length is 15 residues. The CDR3 DNA reads as TGTGCCAGCAGTGTCCGACAGGGGATCTCCTACGAGCAGTACTTC. Protein sequence: CASSVRQGISYEQYF.

A single count supports this clone. The chain has TRBV5-1 and TRBJ2-5; D is ambiguous. Germline-derived CDR1 and CDR2 are SGHRS and YFSETQ. Trimming left V 5 bases short and J 10 bases short, with 21 bases between. This CDR3 has 14 residues. CDR3 in DNA: TGCGCCAGCAGAGAAATGTCGAGTCAAGAGGACCAGTACTTC. It encodes CASREMSSQEDQYF.

With regard to this clone: In this CDR3 the conserved last residue, phenylalanine or tryptophan, is missing, so a read error is likely. The limits of the CDR3 on the DNA are not certain, so only TCRdb's listed CDR3 is given. The genes are TRBV6-1 and TRBJ1-5; the table's D call of TRBD1 was not tested on the DNA. Germline assignment: CDR1 MNHNS and CDR2 SASEGT. The CDR3 is 12 residues long, counting both termini. The CDR3: CASSSPGQCALV.

J is TRBJ2-3 and V is TRBV6-6, with TRBD1 as a possible D gene (5 bases). Germline-derived CDR1 and CDR2 are MNHNY and SVGAGI (reference sequence). The CDR3 has 16 residues. Deletions cut 5 bases from V and 3 bases from J, with 18 bases between. The CDR3 reads CASSPRQGGWTDTQYF. The CDR3 nucleotides read TGTGCCAGCAGTCCCCGTCAGGGCGGTTGGACAGATACGCAGTATTTT.

This chain joins TRBV7-2 and TRBJ1-1; 7 bases align to TRBD1. Trimming took 4 bases from V and 4 from J; bases not matched to a gene: 6. CDR3 size: 14 residues. Looked up from germline, CDR1 is SGHTA and CDR2 is FQGNSA. The CDR3 protein is CASSYPGQATEAFF. In DNA form, the CDR3 reads TGTGCCAGCAGCTACCCCGGACAGGCCACTGAAGCTTTCTTT.

The rearrangement joins TRBV19 to TRBJ1-3, with D possibly matching TRBD1 (6 bases). Germline V gives CDR1 LNHDA, CDR2 SQIVND (reference sequence). The CDR3 loop spans 14 amino acids. Trimming took off 7 bases at V and 0 bases at J, with 10 bases between the two ends. The CDR3 loop is CASNQGSSGNTIYF. The CDR3 bases are TGTGCCAGTAATCAGGGGAGCTCTGGAAACACCATATATTTT.

Regarding this clone: Distinct nucleotide sequences in the sample also encode this CDR3. This CDR3 is CASSLGQASTDTQYF. CDR3 nucleotide sequence: TGCGCCAGCAGCTTGGGACAGGCGAGCACAGATACGCAGTATTTT. J is TRBJ2-3 and V is TRBV5-1; tentatively, D is TRBD1 (6 bases). Trimming pared 0 bases from V and 0 bases from J, leaving 8 bases between. Germline CDR1 reads SGHRS; CDR2 reads YFSETQ. CDR3 length: 15 residues.

The chain employs TRBV5-4 and TRBJ1-6; 7 nucleotides agree with TRBD1. Trimming removed 0 bases from V and 6 bases from J; junction bases left unmatched: 9. CDR1 and CDR2 (germline): SGHNT, YYREEE (reference sequence). This CDR3 spans 17 amino acids. CDR3 in amino acids: CASSLAGGGGINSPLHF. DNA for the CDR3: TGTGCCAGCAGCTTGGCTGGAGGAGGGGGCATTAATTCACCCCTCCACTTT.

This chain uses TRBV28 with TRBJ1-2; 7 nucleotides match TRBD1. Losses at the gene ends were 10 bases for V and 7 bases for J; bases not matched to a gene: 12. The CDR3 contains 13 residues. Germline V gene sequence: CDR1 MDHEN, CDR2 SYDVKM. The CDR3 nucleotides are TGTGCCACGGGACAGCAGGGTCGAGGTGGCTACACCTTC. Protein: CATGQQGRGGYTF.

The chain links TRBV1 to TRBJ1-1; TRBD1 was called by the table and not checked on the DNA. TRBV1 is described as a pseudogene. This CDR3 has 16 amino acids. CDR3 in DNA: TGCACCACCCCTACCACGGACAGGGACCTGAACACTGAAGCTTTCTTT. This translates into CTTPTTDRDLNTEAFF.

In this sample, this clone turned up a few times. The chain carries TRBV7-8 and TRBJ2-7, with D tentatively TRBD1 (5 bases). The V and J ends lost 1 base and 6 bases respectively, with 10 bases between them. The CDR3 consists of 13 residues. In germline, CDR1 is SGHVS, CDR2 FQNEAQ. CDR3 DNA sequence: TGTGCCAGCAGCTTAGGTTCCAGGGCCGAGCAGTACTTC. It translates to CASSLGSRAEQYF.

The chain is built from TRBV4-1 and TRBJ2-2; TRBD1 is a possible D gene (7 bases). The V gene lost 1 base and the J gene lost 0 bases, with 15 bases spanning the gap. CDR3 size: 18 residues. CDR1 is MGHRA and CDR2 is YSYEKL in the germline V gene. This chain's CDR3 is CASSQVVGGGTNTGELFF. CDR3 in DNA: TGCGCCAGCAGCCAAGTGGTAGGAGGGGGCACGAACACCGGGGAGCTGTTTTTT.

The chain recombines TRBV28 with TRBJ2-3, with 10 positions matching TRBD2. Germline lookup yields CDR1 MDHEN and CDR2 SYDVKM. V gave up 5 bases and J gave up 2 bases; unmatched junction bases: 4. This CDR3 is built from 15 residues. CDR3 coding DNA: TGTGCCAGCAGTGAACTAGCGGGGTTCACAGATACGCAGTATTTT. This sequence encodes CASSELAGFTDTQYF.

This chain connects TRBV7-9 to TRBJ2-3; TRBD1 aligns across 11 bases. The CDR3 has 15 residues. Germline CDR1 reads SEHNR; CDR2 reads FQNEAQ (reference sequence). V shed 5 bases, J shed 4 bases, and the junction held 5 bases outside the gene matches. CDR3 in amino acids: CASSQDRGRPDTQYF. CDR3 nucleotides: TGTGCCAGCAGCCAGGACAGGGGGCGGCCAGATACGCAGTATTTT. The variable domain in full, completed from reference TRBV7-9 and TRBJ2-3, reads DTGVSQNPRHKITKRGQNVTFRCDPISEHNRLYWYRQTLGQGPEFLTYFQNEAQLEKSRLLSDRFSAERPKGSFSTLEIQRTEQGDSAMYLCASSQDRGRPDTQYFGPGTRLTVL.

V gene TRBV27 combines with J gene TRBJ2-2, with TRBD2 identical over 13 bases. The CDR3 is made up of 17 amino acids. Germline CDR1 is MNHEY and CDR2 is SMNVEV (reference sequence). V gave up 5 bases and J gave up 7 bases; unmatched junction bases: 10. The CDR3 region has the DNA TGTGCCAGCAGTCTACTAGCGGGGGGGCTTATGGGCGGGGAGCTGTTTTTT. The encoded protein is CASSLLAGGLMGGELFF.

This chain links TRBV7-8 with TRBJ2-5; possibly TRBD2 for D (5 bases). Deletions cut 8 bases from V and 0 bases from J, with 13 bases between. CDR3 length: 14 residues. Germline V gene data show CDR1 as SGHVS and CDR2 as FQNEAQ. The CDR3 bases are TGTGCCAGCTTATCGACTACCAACCAAGAGACCCAGTACTTC. Translation: CASLSTTNQETQYF.

The chain carries TRBV27 and TRBJ1-6; 8 bases are shared with TRBD1. The CDR3 is made up of 15 amino acids. With 5 bases clipped from V and 2 bases from J, the junction kept 2 bases outside the gene matches. Germline V CDR1 and CDR2: MNHEY, SMNVEV (reference sequence). CDR3 loop: CASSTTGAYNSPLHF. In DNA form, the CDR3 reads TGTGCCAGCAGTACGACAGGGGCCTATAATTCACCCCTCCACTTT.

This clone was seen a handful of times. CDR3 amino acids: CASSLVTGDPYNEQFF. The CDR3 DNA sequence: TGCGCCAGCAGCCTAGTGACAGGGGACCCCTACAATGAGCAGTTCTTC. The gene calls are TRBV4-1 and TRBJ2-1; the match to TRBD1 covers 8 bases. Trimming took 4 bases from V and 2 from J; bases not matched to a gene: 7. The germline V gene has CDR1 MGHRA and CDR2 YSYEKL. The CDR3 spans 16 residues.